This TCR beta chain is drawn from a study of cytomegalovirus exposure and HLA in healthy donors. V lost 2 bases, J lost 4 bases, and 5 bases stayed unmatched. This CDR3 comprises 15 residues. The germline CDR1 and CDR2 sequences are ENHRY and SYGVKD. Primers for the PCR totalled 60 Vbeta and 13 Jbeta. Authors' methods: Among the unique TCR beta chains that a later analysis counted, around 72 million in all, 10 million to 11 million were shared. Libraries were prepared by immunoSEQ multiplex PCR; TCRdb keeps only in-frame clonotypes and omits some of them. The DNA was the basis for D and trimming; V, J and clone size are from that table. The repertoire has under 200,000 clones, almost 85% of them found once; the top ten carry roughly 0.5%.

The receptor comes from a woman in her fifties or sixties in good health and CMV-seronegative. Material for sequencing was PBMCs. This sequence joins TRBV10-3 and TRBJ2-7; 10 bases fit TRBD2. CDR3 sequence reads: CAISERVLAGYEQYF. The CDR3 nucleotides are TGTGCCATCAGTGAGAGAGTACTAGCGGGATACGAGCAGTACTTC.